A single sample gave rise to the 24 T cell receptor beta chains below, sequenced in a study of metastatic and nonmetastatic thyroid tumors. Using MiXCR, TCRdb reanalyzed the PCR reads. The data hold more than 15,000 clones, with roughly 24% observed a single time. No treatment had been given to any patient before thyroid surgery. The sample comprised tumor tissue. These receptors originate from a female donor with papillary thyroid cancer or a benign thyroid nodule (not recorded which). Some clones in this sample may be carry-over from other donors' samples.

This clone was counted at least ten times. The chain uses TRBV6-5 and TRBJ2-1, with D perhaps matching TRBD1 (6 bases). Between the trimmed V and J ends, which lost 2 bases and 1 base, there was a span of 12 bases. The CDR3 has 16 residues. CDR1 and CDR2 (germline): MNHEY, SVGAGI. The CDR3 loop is CASSYTQGRSYNEQFF. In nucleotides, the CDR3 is TGTGCCAGCAGTTACACCCAGGGGCGGTCCTACAATGAGCAGTTCTTC.

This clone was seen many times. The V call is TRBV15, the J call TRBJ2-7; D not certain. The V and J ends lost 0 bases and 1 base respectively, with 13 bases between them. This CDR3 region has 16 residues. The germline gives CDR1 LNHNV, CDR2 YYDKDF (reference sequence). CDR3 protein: CATSRDSLYRSYEQYF. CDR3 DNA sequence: TGTGCCACCAGCAGAGACTCCCTTTACCGTTCCTACGAGCAGTACTTC. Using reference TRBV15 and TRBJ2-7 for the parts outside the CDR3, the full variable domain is DAMVIQNPRYQVTQFGKPVTLSCSQTLNHNVMYWYQQKSSQAPKLLFHYYDKDFNNEADTPDNFQSRRPNTSFCFLDIRSPGLGDTAMYLCATSRDSLYRSYEQYFGPGTRLTVT.

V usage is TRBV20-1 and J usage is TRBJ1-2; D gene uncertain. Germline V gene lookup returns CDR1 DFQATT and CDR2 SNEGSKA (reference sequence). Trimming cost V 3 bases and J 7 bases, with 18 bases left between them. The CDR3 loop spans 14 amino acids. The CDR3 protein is CSASPLEYSGGYTF. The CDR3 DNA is TGCAGTGCTAGTCCGCTAGAGTATTCGGGTGGCTACACCTTC.

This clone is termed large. CDR3 region: CASSLGGQGHEQYF. CDR3 nucleotides: TGTGCCAGCAGCTTGGGGGGACAGGGCCACGAGCAGTACTTC. The chain combines TRBV7-3 with TRBJ2-7; 9 bases match TRBD1. V was pared by 3 bases and J by 5 bases, with 5 bases of the junction left unmatched. The germline V gene encodes CDR1 SGHTA and CDR2 FQGTGA. CDR3 length: 14 amino acids.

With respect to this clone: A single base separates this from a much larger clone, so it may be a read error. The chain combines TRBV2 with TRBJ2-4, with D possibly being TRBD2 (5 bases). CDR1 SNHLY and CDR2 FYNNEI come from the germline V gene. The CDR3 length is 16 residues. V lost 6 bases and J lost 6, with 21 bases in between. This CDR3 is CASRGWLYGEGNIQYF. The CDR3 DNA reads TGTGCCAGCAGGGGGTGGCTTTACGGCGAGGGAAACATTCAGTACTTC.

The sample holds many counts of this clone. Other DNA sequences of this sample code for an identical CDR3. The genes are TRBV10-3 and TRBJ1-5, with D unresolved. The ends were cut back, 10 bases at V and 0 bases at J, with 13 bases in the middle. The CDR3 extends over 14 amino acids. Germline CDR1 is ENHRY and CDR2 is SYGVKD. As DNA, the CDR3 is TGTGCCAACACCAGGTCGTATAGCAATCAGCCCCAGCATTTT. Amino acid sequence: CANTRSYSNQPQHF.

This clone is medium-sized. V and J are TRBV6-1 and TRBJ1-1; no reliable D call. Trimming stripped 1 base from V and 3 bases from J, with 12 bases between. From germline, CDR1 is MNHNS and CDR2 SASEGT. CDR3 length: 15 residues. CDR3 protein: CASSEGALGDTEAFF. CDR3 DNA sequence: TGTGCCAGCAGTGAAGGGGCACTCGGGGACACTGAAGCTTTCTTT.

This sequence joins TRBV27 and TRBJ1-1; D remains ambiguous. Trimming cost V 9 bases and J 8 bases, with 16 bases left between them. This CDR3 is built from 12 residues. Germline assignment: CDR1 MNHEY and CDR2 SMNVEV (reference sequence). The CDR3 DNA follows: TGTGCCAGTTTCGGTTTAGAGAGGGAAGCTTTCTTT. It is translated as CASFGLEREAFF.

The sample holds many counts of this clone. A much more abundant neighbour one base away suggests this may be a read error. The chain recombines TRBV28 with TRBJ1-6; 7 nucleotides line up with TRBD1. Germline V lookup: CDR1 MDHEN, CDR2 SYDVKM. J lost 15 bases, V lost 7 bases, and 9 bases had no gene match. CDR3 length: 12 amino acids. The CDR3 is CASTSPRGRLHF. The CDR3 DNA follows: TGTGCCAGCACCTCCCCTAGGGGGCGCCTCCACTTT. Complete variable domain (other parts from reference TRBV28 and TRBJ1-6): DVKVTQSSRYLVKRTGEKVFLECVQDMDHENMFWYRQDPGLGLRLIYFSYDVKMKEKGDIPEGYSVSREKKERFSLILESASTNQTSMYLCASTSPRGRLHFGNGTRLTVT.

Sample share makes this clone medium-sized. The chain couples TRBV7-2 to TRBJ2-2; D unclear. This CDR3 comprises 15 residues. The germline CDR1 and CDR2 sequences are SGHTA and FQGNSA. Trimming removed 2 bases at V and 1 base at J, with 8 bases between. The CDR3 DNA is TGTGCCAGCAGCTTATTGGGCAAGAACACCGGGGAGCTGTTTTTT. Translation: CASSLLGKNTGELFF.

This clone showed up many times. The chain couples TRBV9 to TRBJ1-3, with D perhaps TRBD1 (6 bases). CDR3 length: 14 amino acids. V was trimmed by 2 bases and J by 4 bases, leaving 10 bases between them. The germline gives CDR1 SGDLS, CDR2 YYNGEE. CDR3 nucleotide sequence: TGTGCCAGCAGCGTGAGGGGGGAAGGAAACACCATATATTTT. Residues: CASSVRGEGNTIYF.

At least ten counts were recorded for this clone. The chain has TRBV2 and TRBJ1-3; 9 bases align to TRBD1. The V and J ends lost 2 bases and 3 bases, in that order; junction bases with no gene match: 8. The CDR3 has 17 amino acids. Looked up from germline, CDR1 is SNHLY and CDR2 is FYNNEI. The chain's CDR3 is CASSENGGQGGGNTIYF. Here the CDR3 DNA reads TGTGCCAGCAGTGAAAACGGGGGACAGGGAGGTGGAAACACCATATATTTT.

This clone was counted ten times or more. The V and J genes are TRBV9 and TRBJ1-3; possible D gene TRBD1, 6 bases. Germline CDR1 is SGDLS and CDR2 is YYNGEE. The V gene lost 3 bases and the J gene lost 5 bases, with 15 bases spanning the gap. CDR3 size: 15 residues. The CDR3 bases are TGTGCCAGCAGCGCCGCCGGGACACATAGAAACACCATATATTTT. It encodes CASSAAGTHRNTIYF. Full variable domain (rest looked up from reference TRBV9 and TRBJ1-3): DSGVTQTPKHLITATGQRVTLRCSPRSGDLSVYWYQQSLDQGLQFLIQYYNGEERAKGNILERFSAQQFPDLHSELNLSSLELGDSALYFCASSAAGTHRNTIYFGEGSWLTVV.

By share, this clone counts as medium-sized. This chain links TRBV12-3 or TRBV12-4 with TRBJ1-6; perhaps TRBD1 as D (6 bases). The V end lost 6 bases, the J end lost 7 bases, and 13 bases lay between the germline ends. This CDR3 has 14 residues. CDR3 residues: CASRLQGPNSPLHF. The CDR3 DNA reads TGTGCCAGCAGGCTACAGGGCCCAAATTCACCCCTCCACTTT.

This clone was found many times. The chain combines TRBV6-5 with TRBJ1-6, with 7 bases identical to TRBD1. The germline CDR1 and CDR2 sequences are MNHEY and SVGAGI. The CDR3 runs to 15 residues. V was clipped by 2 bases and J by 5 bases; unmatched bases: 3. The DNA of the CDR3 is TGTGCCAGCAGTTACCACGGGACAGATAATTCACCCCTCCACTTT. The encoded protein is CASSYHGTDNSPLHF.

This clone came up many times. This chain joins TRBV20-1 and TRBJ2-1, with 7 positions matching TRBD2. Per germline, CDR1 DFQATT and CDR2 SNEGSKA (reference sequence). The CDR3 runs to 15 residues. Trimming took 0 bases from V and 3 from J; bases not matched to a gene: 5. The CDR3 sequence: CSARDLADNYNEQFF. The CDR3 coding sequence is TGCAGTGCTAGAGACCTAGCGGACAACTACAATGAGCAGTTCTTC.

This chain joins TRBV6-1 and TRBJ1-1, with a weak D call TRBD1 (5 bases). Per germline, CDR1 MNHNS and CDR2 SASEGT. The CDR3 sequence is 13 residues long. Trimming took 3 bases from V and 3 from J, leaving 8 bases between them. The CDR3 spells CASSEQGYTEAFF. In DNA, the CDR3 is TGTGCCAGCAGTGAGCAGGGATACACTGAAGCTTTCTTT.

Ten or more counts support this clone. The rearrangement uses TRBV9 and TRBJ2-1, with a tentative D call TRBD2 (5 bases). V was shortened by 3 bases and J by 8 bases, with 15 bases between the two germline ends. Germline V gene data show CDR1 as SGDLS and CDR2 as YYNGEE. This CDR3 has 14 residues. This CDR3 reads CASSGLGLGDEQFF. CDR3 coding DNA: TGTGCCAGCAGCGGGTTGGGCCTCGGGGATGAGCAGTTCTTC.

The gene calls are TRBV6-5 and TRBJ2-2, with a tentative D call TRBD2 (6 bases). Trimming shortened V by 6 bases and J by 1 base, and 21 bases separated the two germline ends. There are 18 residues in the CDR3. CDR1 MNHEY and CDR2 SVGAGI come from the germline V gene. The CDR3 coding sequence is TGTGCCAGCAGGGCTCCCCGAGGTACCGGGGGGAACACCGGGGAGCTGTTTTTT. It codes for CASRAPRGTGGNTGELFF.

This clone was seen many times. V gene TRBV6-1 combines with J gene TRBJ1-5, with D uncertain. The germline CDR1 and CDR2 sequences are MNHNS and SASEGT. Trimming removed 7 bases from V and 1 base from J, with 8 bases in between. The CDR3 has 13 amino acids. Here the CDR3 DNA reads TGTGCCAGCATGTTCGGCAGCAATCAGCCCCAGCATTTT. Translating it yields CASMFGSNQPQHF.

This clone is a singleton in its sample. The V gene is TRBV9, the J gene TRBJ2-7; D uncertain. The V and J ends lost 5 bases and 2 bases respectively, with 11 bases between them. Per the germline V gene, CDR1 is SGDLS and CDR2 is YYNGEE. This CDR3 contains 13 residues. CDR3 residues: CASRRTDPYEQYF. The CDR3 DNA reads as TGTGCCAGCAGACGGACCGACCCCTACGAGCAGTACTTC.

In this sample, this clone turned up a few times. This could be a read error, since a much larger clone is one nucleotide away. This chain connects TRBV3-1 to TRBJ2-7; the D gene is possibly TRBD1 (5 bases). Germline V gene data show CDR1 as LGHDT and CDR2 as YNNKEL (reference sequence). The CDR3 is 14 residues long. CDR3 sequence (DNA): TGTGCCGGCAGCCAAGATCTTGCAGGGTCCGAGCAGTACTTC. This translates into CAGSQDLAGSEQYF.

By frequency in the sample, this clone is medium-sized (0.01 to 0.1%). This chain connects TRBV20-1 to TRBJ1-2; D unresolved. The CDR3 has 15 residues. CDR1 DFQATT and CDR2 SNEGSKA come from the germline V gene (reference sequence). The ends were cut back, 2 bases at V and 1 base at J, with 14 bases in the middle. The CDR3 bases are TGCAGTGCTAGACCGTTTCGCGGGGATAACTATGGCTACACCTTC. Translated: CSARPFRGDNYGYTF.

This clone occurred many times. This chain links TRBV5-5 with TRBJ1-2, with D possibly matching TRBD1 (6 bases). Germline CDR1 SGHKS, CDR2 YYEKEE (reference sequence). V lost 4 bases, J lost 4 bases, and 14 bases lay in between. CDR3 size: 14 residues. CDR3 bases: TGTGCCAGCAGCCCCCAAAGGGGGAGCTATGGCTACACCTTC. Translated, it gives CASSPQRGSYGYTF.